The T cell receptor beta chain described here comes from a study of blood T cells in healthy people across ages. Study overall: T cells yielded about one barcoded beta molecule per two cells through template switching.

A J-beta primer mix and a sample-barcoded 5' primer were used in a second PCR of about 7 to 11 cycles. Each CDR3 protein is one row after TCRdb ran MiXCR on the 5' RACE reads. The sample yields some 900,000 distinct CDR3 sequences, roughly 48% seen once. CDR1 is SGHTA, CDR2 FQGNSA, per germline. The junction had 11 bases not matched to a gene; V was cut back by 2 bases and J by 6 bases. The CDR3 length is 16 residues. Sequences were obtained from blood. V and J are TRBV7-2 and TRBJ1-2, with TRBD1 matching 8 bases. This receptor was obtained from a man younger than 45 in good health. DNA of the CDR3: TGTGCCAGCAGCTTATACGGACAGGGAGGGCTTCATGGCTACACCTTC. Its protein product is CASSLYGQGGLHGYTF.